Below, 17 T cell receptor beta chains from the same sample are listed, as sequenced in a study of shared clonotypes between healthy human individuals. Here immunoSEQ multiplex PCR was the method, and the copy in TCRdb shows in-frame clones only, minus some. In the table there are about 2.1 million clones, over 85% of which are singletons. CD45RO-negative, CCR7-positively selected cells formed the naive CD8 fraction, excluding terminally differentiated effector memory CD45RA+ cells. Specimen: naive CD8+ T cells from PBMCs. The source of these receptors is a man aged 18 to 29 in good health. Some clones in this sample may be carry-over from other donors' samples.

About this clone: This sample includes further DNA sequences coding for the same CDR3. The chain carries TRBV27 and TRBJ2-1; D ambiguous. This CDR3 is 12 amino acids long. Trimming stripped 6 bases from V and 0 bases from J, with 3 bases between. From germline, CDR1 is MNHEY and CDR2 SMNVEV (reference sequence). For the CDR3, the DNA is TGTGCCAGCAGCCGCTCCTACAATGAGCAGTTCTTC. It yields the protein CASSRSYNEQFF.

The gene calls are TRBV4-2 and TRBJ2-7; no definite D call. The ends were cut back, 0 bases at V and 2 bases at J, with 14 bases in the middle. This CDR3 has 16 amino acids. The germline V gene has CDR1 LGHNA and CDR2 YNFKEQ. The CDR3 spells CASSQEEEITAYEQYF. As DNA, the CDR3 is TGTGCCAGCAGCCAAGAAGAGGAGATCACTGCCTACGAGCAGTACTTC.

J is TRBJ2-2 and V is TRBV4-3; 7 bases are a match to TRBD2. Germline CDR1 reads LGHNA; CDR2 reads YSLEER. This CDR3 spans 17 amino acids. The ends lost 4 bases at V and 5 bases at J; junction bases unmatched: 13. CDR3 in amino acids: CASSPAGRYGGTGELFF. The CDR3, as DNA: TGCGCCAGCAGCCCTGCGGGGAGGTACGGGGGGACCGGGGAGCTGTTTTTT.

The rearrangement uses TRBV9 and TRBJ2-7, with unresolved D. The V end was cut by 4 bases, the J end by 2 bases, with 13 bases between. Germline V gene data show CDR1 as SGDLS and CDR2 as YYNGEE. The CDR3 sequence is 14 residues long. The CDR3 DNA is TGTGCCAGCAGCCTCACACAAAGACCCTACGAGCAGTACTTC. Its protein product is CASSLTQRPYEQYF.

The table lists this clone with a count of one. The sample carries other DNA sequences with the same CDR3. V usage is TRBV4-3 and J usage is TRBJ2-7; no reliable D call. The CDR3 extends over 14 amino acids. The V end lost 1 base, the J end lost 1 base, and 8 bases lay between the germline ends. The germline V gene encodes CDR1 LGHNA and CDR2 YSLEER. The CDR3 nucleotides are TGCGCCAGCAGCCAAGTTTCTGATTCCTACGAGCAGTACTTC. This gives the protein CASSQVSDSYEQYF.

The chain couples TRBV21-1 to TRBJ1-2. TRBV21-1 is flagged as a pseudogene. CDR3 length equals 12 residues. The CDR3 DNA sequence: TGTGCCAGCAGCGTCCGCACTTCTAGATCCACCTTC. It specifies CASSVRTSRSTF.

The chain joins TRBV18 to TRBJ1-1; TRBD1 matches at 7 bases. The V and J ends lost 2 bases and 4 bases, in that order; junction bases with no gene match: 7. The CDR3 is 15 amino acids. Looked up from germline, CDR1 is KGHSH and CDR2 is LQKENI. CDR3 in amino acids: CASSPRTGWGTEAFF. CDR3 bases: TGTGCCAGCTCACCAAGGACAGGCTGGGGCACTGAAGCTTTCTTT.

V and J are TRBV4-1 and TRBJ2-7; 9 nucleotides match TRBD2. The CDR3 contains 15 residues. Per the germline V gene, CDR1 is MGHRA and CDR2 is YSYEKL. The V segment lost 4 bases and the J segment 4 bases; nucleotides outside the gene matches: 8. The CDR3 region is CASSPIAGVVYEQYF. The CDR3 DNA reads TGCGCCAGCAGCCCAATAGCGGGAGTAGTGTACGAGCAGTACTTC.

In regard to this clone: The sample carries other DNA sequences with the same CDR3. This sequence joins TRBV9 and TRBJ1-2, with a tentative D call TRBD1 (5 bases). Germline V gives CDR1 SGDLS, CDR2 YYNGEE. Trimming cost V 0 bases and J 0 bases, with 9 bases left between them. The CDR3 has 15 residues. The CDR3 loop is CASSVGTGPNYGYTF. The CDR3, as DNA: TGTGCCAGCAGCGTAGGAACAGGTCCTAACTATGGCTACACCTTC.

This chain links TRBV27 with TRBJ2-7; D gene uncertain. Germline lookup yields CDR1 MNHEY and CDR2 SMNVEV (reference sequence). This CDR3 is built from 14 residues. The V end lost 5 bases, the J end lost 0 bases, and 11 bases lay between the germline ends. The CDR3 nucleotides are TGTGCCAGCAGTCTTCATCCAAGCTCCTACGAGCAGTACTTC. Its translation is CASSLHPSSYEQYF.

Details on this clone: This CDR3 is also generated by other DNA sequences in the sample. The chain combines TRBV9 with TRBJ2-1; TRBD2 matches 8 bases. CDR3 size: 16 residues. Trimming cost V 0 bases and J 2 bases; bases outside gene matches: 4. Germline CDR1 reads SGDLS; CDR2 reads YYNGEE. The CDR3 region has the DNA TGTGCCAGCAGCGTAGCGGGAGGGCCCCCCTACAATGAGCAGTTCTTC. It is translated as CASSVAGGPPYNEQFF.

The rearrangement links TRBV28 to TRBJ2-3, with D possibly matching TRBD2 (6 bases). Germline V gene data show CDR1 as MDHEN and CDR2 as SYDVKM. This CDR3 is built from 11 residues. Trimming took off 11 bases at V and 4 bases at J, with 10 bases between the two ends. CDR3 loop: CAAREADTQYF. In nucleotides, the CDR3 is TGTGCCGCAAGGGAGGCAGATACGCAGTATTTT.

The rearrangement uses TRBV7-6 and TRBJ2-1; 9 bases agree with TRBD2. The ends lost 5 bases at V and 5 bases at J; junction bases unmatched: 7. CDR1 is SGHVS and CDR2 is FNYEAQ in the germline V gene. The CDR3 loop spans 15 amino acids. CDR3 sequence reads: CASSELAGLNNEQFF. DNA for the CDR3: TGTGCCAGCAGCGAGCTAGCGGGACTGAACAATGAGCAGTTCTTC.

The chain recombines TRBV14 with TRBJ1-4, with D unclear. The CDR3 spans 16 residues. Germline V lookup: CDR1 SGHDN, CDR2 FVKESK. V was shortened by 0 bases and J by 0 bases, with 8 bases between the two germline ends. In DNA form, the CDR3 reads TGTGCCAGCAGCCAAGACTCACTCACAACTAATGAAAAACTGTTTTTT. This sequence encodes CASSQDSLTTNEKLFF.

This chain uses TRBV27 with TRBJ2-2, with 9 bases identical to TRBD2. This CDR3 is 19 amino acids long. The V gene's germline CDR1 is MNHEY and CDR2 SMNVEV (reference sequence). Losses at the gene ends were 4 bases for V and 2 bases for J; bases not matched to a gene: 14. The CDR3 DNA is TGTGCCAGCAGTTCTCCCAGCGGGGGGAGGCTACCCAACACCGGGGAGCTGTTTTTT. This codes for CASSSPSGGRLPNTGELFF.

This clone was seen a single time. The chain couples TRBV27 to TRBJ2-3; TRBD2 aligns across 13 bases. The CDR3 is 18 amino acids. Germline assignment: CDR1 MNHEY and CDR2 SMNVEV (reference sequence). V lost 2 bases, J lost 1 base, and 6 bases stayed unmatched. The CDR3 spells CASSLIGTSGVGTDTQYF. The CDR3 nucleotides are TGTGCCAGCAGTTTAATAGGGACTAGCGGGGTTGGCACAGATACGCAGTATTTT.

The V call is TRBV30, the J call TRBJ2-7; 9 bases align to TRBD1. With V trimmed by 4 bases and J by 1 base, 5 bases remained unmatched. Germline V gene sequence: CDR1 GTSNPN, CDR2 SVGIG (reference sequence). This CDR3 comprises 14 residues. CDR3 bases: TGTGCCTGGAAAATGACAGGGGGTTCCTACGAGCAGTACTTC. It is translated as CAWKMTGGSYEQYF.